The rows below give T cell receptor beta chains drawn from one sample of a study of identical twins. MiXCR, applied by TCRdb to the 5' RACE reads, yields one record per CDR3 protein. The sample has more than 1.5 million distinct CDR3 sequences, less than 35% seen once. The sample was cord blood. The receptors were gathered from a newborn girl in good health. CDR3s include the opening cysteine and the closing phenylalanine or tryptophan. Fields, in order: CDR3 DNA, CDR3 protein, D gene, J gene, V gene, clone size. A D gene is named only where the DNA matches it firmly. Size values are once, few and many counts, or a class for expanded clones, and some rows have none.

CDR3 DNA: TGTGCCAGCAGCCGCGGGGGACTCTTCTACAATGAGCAGTACTTC; CDR3 protein: CASSRGGLFYNEQYF; D gene: TRBD2; J gene: TRBJ2-5; V gene: TRBV3-1; clone size: few
CDR3 DNA: TGTACCAGCAGCTCCTATGACAGGTGGGGTAATTCACCCCTCCACTTT; CDR3 protein: CTSSSYDRWGNSPLHF; D gene: NA; J gene: TRBJ1-6; V gene: TRBV7-6; clone size: NA
CDR3 DNA: TGTGCCAGCAGTGAACTGGCCTGGTCCTACGAGCAGTACTTC; CDR3 protein: CASSELAWSYEQYF; D gene: NA; J gene: TRBJ2-7; V gene: TRBV2; clone size: NA
CDR3 DNA: TGTGCCAGCAGCTCCTACCCCAGGACAGGGAAGGAAGCTAACTATGGCTACACCTTC; CDR3 protein: CASSSYPRTGKEANYGYTF; D gene: TRBD1; J gene: TRBJ1-2; V gene: TRBV7-6; clone size: few
CDR3 DNA: TGTGCCAGCAGCCAAGAGAAGCGGGGGGGCCTCAATGAGCAGTTCTTC; CDR3 protein: CASSQEKRGGLNEQFF; D gene: TRBD2; J gene: TRBJ2-1; V gene: TRBV4-2; clone size: NA
CDR3 DNA: TGCGCCAGCAGCCAAGTAGCGGGAGGCGGCAATGAGCAGTTCTTC; CDR3 protein: CASSQVAGGGNEQFF; D gene: TRBD2; J gene: TRBJ2-1; V gene: TRBV4-1; clone size: few
CDR3 DNA: TGTGCCAGCAGCGCACCGGACGCGATGGGGGCAGATACGCAGTATTTT; CDR3 protein: CASSAPDAMGADTQYF; D gene: NA; J gene: TRBJ2-3; V gene: TRBV6-2/TRBV6-3; clone size: NA
CDR3 DNA: TGTGCCAGCAGCTTAGAAAGCGGGGGGGCCGACAATGAGCAGTTCTTC; CDR3 protein: CASSLESGGADNEQFF; D gene: TRBD2; J gene: TRBJ2-1; V gene: TRBV11-3; clone size: few
CDR3 DNA: TGTGCCAGCAGTCACGAGTTTTCTAACTATGGCTACACCTTC; CDR3 protein: CASSHEFSNYGYTF; D gene: NA; J gene: TRBJ1-2; V gene: TRBV6-6; clone size: NA
CDR3 DNA: TGCAGTGCACCGGGACTAGCACGGAATGAGCAGTTCTTC; CDR3 protein: CSAPGLARNEQFF; D gene: TRBD2; J gene: TRBJ2-1; V gene: TRBV20-1; clone size: NA
CDR3 DNA: TGTGCCAGCAGATCGACTAGCGGGTTCGACGAGCAGTACTTC; CDR3 protein: CASRSTSGFDEQYF; D gene: TRBD2; J gene: TRBJ2-7; V gene: TRBV5-6; clone size: NA
CDR3 DNA: TGTGCCAGCAGCTCTACAGGGGTGAACACCGGGGAGCTGTTTTTT; CDR3 protein: CASSSTGVNTGELFF; D gene: TRBD1; J gene: TRBJ2-2; V gene: TRBV11-2; clone size: NA
CDR3 DNA: TGTGCCAGCAGTCCATCGGGACCCGCAAACGAGCAGTACTTC; CDR3 protein: CASSPSGPANEQYF; D gene: NA; J gene: TRBJ2-7; V gene: TRBV28; clone size: few
CDR3 DNA: TGCAGTGCAGGACAGGCAAGCTCCTACGAGCAGTACTTC; CDR3 protein: CSAGQASSYEQYF; D gene: TRBD1; J gene: TRBJ2-7; V gene: TRBV20-1; clone size: few
CDR3 DNA: TGTGCCAGCAGCCCACTAGCGGTCGCCTACAATGAGCAGTTCTTC; CDR3 protein: CASSPLAVAYNEQFF; D gene: TRBD2; J gene: TRBJ2-1; V gene: TRBV12-3/TRBV12-4; clone size: few
CDR3 DNA: TGCAGTGCTAGCCGGGGGTTTAGCTCCTACGAGCAGTACTTC; CDR3 protein: CSASRGFSSYEQYF; D gene: NA; J gene: TRBJ2-7; V gene: TRBV20-1; clone size: few
CDR3 DNA: TGTGCCAGCAGTACCTTGGGATCAGAGCAGTTCTTC; CDR3 protein: CASSTLGSEQFF; D gene: NA; J gene: TRBJ2-1; V gene: TRBV7-2; clone size: few
CDR3 DNA: TGTGCCAGCAGTTGGCGGGGTGCGAGGAATGAGCAGTTCTTC; CDR3 protein: CASSWRGARNEQFF; D gene: NA; J gene: TRBJ2-1; V gene: TRBV6-2/TRBV6-3; clone size: NA
CDR3 DNA: TGTGCCAGCAGCTTAGCCCCGGACGGTAGCTACACCTTC; CDR3 protein: CASSLAPDGSYTF; D gene: NA; J gene: TRBJ1-2; V gene: TRBV7-8; clone size: NA
CDR3 DNA: TGTGCCAGCAGTTTGAATGACAGGGGGGAAACGAATGAGCAGTTCTTC; CDR3 protein: CASSLNDRGETNEQFF; D gene: NA; J gene: TRBJ2-1; V gene: TRBV21-1; clone size: NA
CDR3 DNA: TGCAGTGCTAGATCGCGGGGCAGCACAGATACGCAGTATTTT; CDR3 protein: CSARSRGSTDTQYF; D gene: NA; J gene: TRBJ2-3; V gene: TRBV20-1; clone size: few
CDR3 DNA: TGCGCCAGCAGCTTGGGGCCGGTCACGAATCAGCCCCAGCATTTT; CDR3 protein: CASSLGPVTNQPQHF; D gene: NA; J gene: TRBJ1-5; V gene: TRBV5-1; clone size: few
CDR3 DNA: TGTGCCAGCAGTGAAGATTTAGTTAGCTCCTACGAGCAGTACTTC; CDR3 protein: CASSEDLVSSYEQYF; D gene: NA; J gene: TRBJ2-7; V gene: TRBV2; clone size: many
CDR3 DNA: TGTGCCAGCAGCTTAATGGGAGGGGTAAACGCCGGGGAGCTGTTTTTT; CDR3 protein: CASSLMGGVNAGELFF; D gene: TRBD2; J gene: TRBJ2-2; V gene: TRBV7-2; clone size: NA
CDR3 DNA: TGTGCCAGCAGCTTAGCGGGGCCTGGGGTCTCCAATGAGCAGTACTTC; CDR3 protein: CASSLAGPGVSNEQYF; D gene: NA; J gene: TRBJ2-5; V gene: TRBV7-2; clone size: NA
CDR3 DNA: TGTGCCAGCAGCAGCAGACAGGACCCCTTGGCCCAGCATTTT; CDR3 protein: CASSSRQDPLAQHF; D gene: NA; J gene: TRBJ1-5; V gene: TRBV28; clone size: NA
CDR3 DNA: TGTGCCAGCAGCTTAGGTGCAGGCCCCAAGGGGAACGAGCAGTTCTTC; CDR3 protein: CASSLGAGPKGNEQFF; D gene: NA; J gene: TRBJ2-1; V gene: TRBV7-2; clone size: NA
CDR3 DNA: TGTGCCAGCAGTGAGTCAGGAGGGGGAAACATTCAGTACTTC; CDR3 protein: CASSESGGGNIQYF; D gene: NA; J gene: TRBJ2-4; V gene: TRBV2; clone size: few
CDR3 DNA: TGTGCCAGCAGCGTAGGACAGGGGACTAGCGGGAGAAGGCAGTATTTT; CDR3 protein: CASSVGQGTSGRRQYF; D gene: TRBD2; J gene: TRBJ2-3; V gene: TRBV9; clone size: few
CDR3 DNA: TGTGCCAGCAGCTTAGCTCGGGGGGCAAAGGATACGCAGTATTTT; CDR3 protein: CASSLARGAKDTQYF; D gene: NA; J gene: TRBJ2-3; V gene: TRBV7-2; clone size: NA
CDR3 DNA: TGTGCCAGCAGCTTATGGGGACCTCCTAAACAGTTCTTC; CDR3 protein: CASSLWGPPKQFF; D gene: NA; J gene: TRBJ2-1; V gene: TRBV7-8; clone size: many
CDR3 DNA: TGTGCCAGCTCACCAAAGGGAAGGGGTACAGCGTACAATGAGCGGTTCTTC; CDR3 protein: CASSPKGRGTAYNERFF; D gene: NA; J gene: TRBJ2-1; V gene: TRBV18; clone size: NA
CDR3 DNA: TGTGCCAGCAGTACTGGCAGGGGGCGCGGTAACTATGGCTACACCTTC; CDR3 protein: CASSTGRGRGNYGYTF; D gene: TRBD1; J gene: TRBJ1-2; V gene: TRBV27; clone size: few
CDR3 DNA: TGTGCCAGCAGGTCGGGACTAGCACGGGAAGAGCAGTACTTC; CDR3 protein: CASRSGLAREEQYF; D gene: TRBD2; J gene: TRBJ2-7; V gene: TRBV14; clone size: NA
CDR3 DNA: TGTGCCAGCAGCTACGACCAGCGCACCCCAAACATTCAGTACTTC; CDR3 protein: CASSYDQRTPNIQYF; D gene: NA; J gene: TRBJ2-4; V gene: TRBV7-2; clone size: NA
CDR3 DNA: TGCAGTGCTAGAGTCAGGGCCATCCCCTCCTACGAGCAGTACTTC; CDR3 protein: CSARVRAIPSYEQYF; D gene: NA; J gene: TRBJ2-7; V gene: TRBV20-1; clone size: once
CDR3 DNA: TGTGCCAGCACCCGTCGGGGGACTAGCGGGGGGCGTACAGATACGCAGTATTTT; CDR3 protein: CASTRRGTSGGRTDTQYF; D gene: TRBD2; J gene: TRBJ2-3; V gene: TRBV27; clone size: few
CDR3 DNA: TGCAGTGCTAGGAATCCTGACAGCTCTGGAAACACCATATATTTT; CDR3 protein: CSARNPDSSGNTIYF; D gene: NA; J gene: TRBJ1-3; V gene: TRBV20-1; clone size: NA
CDR3 DNA: TGTGCCAGCAGTGAGTCGGCAGCGAACACTGAAGCTTTCTTT; CDR3 protein: CASSESAANTEAFF; D gene: NA; J gene: TRBJ1-1; V gene: TRBV2; clone size: NA
CDR3 DNA: TGTGCCAGCAGTTTATCGGGTCCGGGGCACGAGACCCAGTACTTC; CDR3 protein: CASSLSGPGHETQYF; D gene: NA; J gene: TRBJ2-5; V gene: TRBV27; clone size: few
CDR3 DNA: TGTGCCAGCAGTTTAGAGAGTCGGGGGAGAGGAGCTTTCTTT; CDR3 protein: CASSLESRGRGAFF; D gene: NA; J gene: TRBJ1-1; V gene: TRBV12-3/TRBV12-4; clone size: few
CDR3 DNA: TGCGCCAGCAAGCAAGACCCTGCGGAAGATACGCAGTATTTT; CDR3 protein: CASKQDPAEDTQYF; D gene: NA; J gene: TRBJ2-3; V gene: TRBV10-1; clone size: NA
CDR3 DNA: TGTGCCACCAGTGATCCTTCGAATGAGCAGTTCTTC; CDR3 protein: CATSDPSNEQFF; D gene: NA; J gene: TRBJ2-1; V gene: TRBV24-1; clone size: NA
CDR3 DNA: TGCGCCAGCAGCTGGGGACAGGGGGGGCCAGATTCGCAGTATTTT; CDR3 protein: CASSWGQGGPDSQYF; D gene: TRBD1; J gene: TRBJ2-3; V gene: TRBV5-1; clone size: few
CDR3 DNA: TGTGCCAGCAGTCCGGCGGGCCACTCTTCCTACGAGCAGTACTTC; CDR3 protein: CASSPAGHSSYEQYF; D gene: NA; J gene: TRBJ2-7; V gene: TRBV28; clone size: few
CDR3 DNA: TGTGCCACCAGTGCCCCGTCCGGGACAGGGGTGCGGTACATTCAGTACTTC; CDR3 protein: CATSAPSGTGVRYIQYF; D gene: TRBD1; J gene: TRBJ2-4; V gene: TRBV24-1; clone size: NA
CDR3 DNA: TGTGCCTGGAATCGGGGGGATGAAAAACTGTTTTTT; CDR3 protein: CAWNRGDEKLFF; D gene: NA; J gene: TRBJ1-4; V gene: TRBV30; clone size: NA
CDR3 DNA: TGCAGTGCCGAACGTCCCCCGGGAGCCTATGGCTACACCTTC; CDR3 protein: CSAERPPGAYGYTF; D gene: NA; J gene: TRBJ1-2; V gene: TRBV20-1; clone size: NA
CDR3 DNA: TGTGCCAGCAGTCTACAGGGTTGGGAAAAACTGTTTTTT; CDR3 protein: CASSLQGWEKLFF; D gene: NA; J gene: TRBJ1-4; V gene: TRBV28; clone size: once